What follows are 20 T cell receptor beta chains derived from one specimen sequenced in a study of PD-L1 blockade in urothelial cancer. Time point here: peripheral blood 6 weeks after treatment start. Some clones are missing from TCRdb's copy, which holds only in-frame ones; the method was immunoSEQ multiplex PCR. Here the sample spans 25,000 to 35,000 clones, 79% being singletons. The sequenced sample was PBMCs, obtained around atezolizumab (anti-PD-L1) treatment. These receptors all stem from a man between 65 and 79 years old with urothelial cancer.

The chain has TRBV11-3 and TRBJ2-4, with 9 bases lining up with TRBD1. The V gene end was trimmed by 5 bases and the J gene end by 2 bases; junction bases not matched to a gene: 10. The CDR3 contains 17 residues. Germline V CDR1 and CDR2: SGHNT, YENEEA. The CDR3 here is CASSPGPGQGTKNIQYF. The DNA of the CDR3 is TGTGCCAGCAGCCCTGGCCCGGGACAGGGTACCAAAAACATTCAGTACTTC.

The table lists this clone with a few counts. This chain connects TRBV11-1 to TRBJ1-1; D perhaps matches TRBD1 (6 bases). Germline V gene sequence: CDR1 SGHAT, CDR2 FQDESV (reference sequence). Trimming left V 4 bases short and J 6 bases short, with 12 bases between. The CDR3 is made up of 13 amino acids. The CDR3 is CASSSGGGSEAFF. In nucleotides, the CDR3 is TGTGCCAGCAGCTCTGGGGGCGGGTCTGAAGCTTTCTTT.

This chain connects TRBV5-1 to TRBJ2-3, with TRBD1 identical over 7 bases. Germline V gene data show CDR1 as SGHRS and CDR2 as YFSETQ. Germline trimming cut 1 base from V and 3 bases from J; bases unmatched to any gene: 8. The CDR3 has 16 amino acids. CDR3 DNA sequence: TGCGCCAGCAGCTTGTTATCAGGGACAGAGACAGATACGCAGTATTTT. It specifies CASSLLSGTETDTQYF.

The CDR3, as DNA: TGTGCCAGCAGCTCCCCGGAGGGGGCTCAGCCCCAGCATTTT. Translation gives CASSSPEGAQPQHF. This chain uses TRBV7-8 with TRBJ1-5, with 7 bases aligning to TRBD1. Germline trimming cut 4 bases from V and 6 bases from J; bases unmatched to any gene: 6. The CDR3 runs to 14 residues. The germline gives CDR1 SGHVS, CDR2 FQNEAQ.

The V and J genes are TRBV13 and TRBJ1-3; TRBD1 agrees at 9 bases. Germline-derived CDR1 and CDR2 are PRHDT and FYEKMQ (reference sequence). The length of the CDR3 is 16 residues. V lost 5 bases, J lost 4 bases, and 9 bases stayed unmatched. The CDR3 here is CASSPGTGKAGNTIYF. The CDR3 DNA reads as TGTGCCAGCAGCCCTGGGACAGGGAAGGCGGGAAACACCATATATTTT.

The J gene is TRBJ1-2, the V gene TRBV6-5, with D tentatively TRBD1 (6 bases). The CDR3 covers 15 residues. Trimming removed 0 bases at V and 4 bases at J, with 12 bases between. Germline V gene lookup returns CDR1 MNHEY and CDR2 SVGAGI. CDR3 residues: CASSYSIARGYGYTF. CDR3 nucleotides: TGTGCCAGCAGTTACTCGATCGCCAGGGGCTATGGCTACACCTTC.

DNA of the CDR3: TGTGCCAGCAGTCTAATCGGACAGGGGGCTGAAAAACTGTTTTTT. It codes for CASSLIGQGAEKLFF. The gene calls are TRBV27 and TRBJ1-4; 11 bases agree with TRBD1. The CDR3 consists of 15 residues. Germline CDR1 is MNHEY and CDR2 is SMNVEV (reference sequence). Germline trimming cut 5 bases from V and 7 bases from J; bases unmatched to any gene: 6. Full variable domain (remainder filled in from reference TRBV27 and TRBJ1-4): EAQVTQNPRYLITVTGKKLTVTCSQNMNHEYMSWYRQDPGLGLRQIYYSMNVEVTDKGDVPEGYKVSRKEKRNFPLILESPSPNQTSLYFCASSLIGQGAEKLFFGSGTQLSVL.

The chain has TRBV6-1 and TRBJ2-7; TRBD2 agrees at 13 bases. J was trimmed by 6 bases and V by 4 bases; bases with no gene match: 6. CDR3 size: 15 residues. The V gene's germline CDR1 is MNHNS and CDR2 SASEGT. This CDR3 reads CASSGGLAGVFEQYF. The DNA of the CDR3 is TGTGCCAGCAGTGGCGGACTAGCGGGAGTTTTCGAGCAGTACTTC.

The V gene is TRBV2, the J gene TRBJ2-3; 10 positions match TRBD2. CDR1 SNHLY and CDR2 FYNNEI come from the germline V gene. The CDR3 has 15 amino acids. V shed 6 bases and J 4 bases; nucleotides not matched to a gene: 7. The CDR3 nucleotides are TGTGCCAGCAGGAAGCTAGCGGGAGTCCCAGATACGCAGTATTTT. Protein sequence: CASRKLAGVPDTQYF. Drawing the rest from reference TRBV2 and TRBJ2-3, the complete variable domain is EPEVTQTPSHQVTQMGQEVILRCVPISNHLYFYWYRQILGQKVEFLVSFYNNEISEKSEIFDDQFSVERPDGSNFTLKIRSTKLEDSAMYFCASRKLAGVPDTQYFGPGTRLTVL.

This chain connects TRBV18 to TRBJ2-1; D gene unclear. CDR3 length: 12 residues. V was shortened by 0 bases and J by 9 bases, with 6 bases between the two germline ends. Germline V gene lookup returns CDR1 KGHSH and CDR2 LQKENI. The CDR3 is CASSPPAGEQFF. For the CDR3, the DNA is TGTGCCAGCTCACCACCGGCTGGTGAGCAGTTCTTC.

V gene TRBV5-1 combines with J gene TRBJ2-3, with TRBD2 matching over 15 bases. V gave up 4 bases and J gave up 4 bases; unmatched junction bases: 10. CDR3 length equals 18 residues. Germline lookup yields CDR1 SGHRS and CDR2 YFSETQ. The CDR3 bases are TGCGCCAGCAGCCCAGGACTAGCGGGGGGGGCCGCGGCAGATACGCAGTATTTT. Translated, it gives CASSPGLAGGAAADTQYF.

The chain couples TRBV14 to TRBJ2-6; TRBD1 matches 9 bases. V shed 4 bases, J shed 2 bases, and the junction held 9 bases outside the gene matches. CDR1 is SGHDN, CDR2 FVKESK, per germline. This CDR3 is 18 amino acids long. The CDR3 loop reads CASSPQGALVPGANVLTF. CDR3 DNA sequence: TGTGCCAGCAGCCCACAGGGGGCCTTAGTCCCTGGGGCCAACGTCCTGACTTTC.

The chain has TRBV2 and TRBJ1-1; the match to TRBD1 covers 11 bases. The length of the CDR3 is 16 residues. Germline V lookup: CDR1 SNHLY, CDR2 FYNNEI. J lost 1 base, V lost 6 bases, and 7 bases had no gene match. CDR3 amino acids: CASSQDRGLRNTEAFF. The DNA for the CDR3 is TGTGCCAGCAGCCAGGACAGGGGGCTAAGGAACACTGAAGCTTTCTTT.

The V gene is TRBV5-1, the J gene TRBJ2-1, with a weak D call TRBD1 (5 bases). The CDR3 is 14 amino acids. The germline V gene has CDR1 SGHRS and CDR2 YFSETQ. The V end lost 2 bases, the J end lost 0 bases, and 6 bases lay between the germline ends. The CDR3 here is CASSFDSSYNEQFF. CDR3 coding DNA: TGCGCCAGCAGCTTCGACAGCTCCTACAATGAGCAGTTCTTC.

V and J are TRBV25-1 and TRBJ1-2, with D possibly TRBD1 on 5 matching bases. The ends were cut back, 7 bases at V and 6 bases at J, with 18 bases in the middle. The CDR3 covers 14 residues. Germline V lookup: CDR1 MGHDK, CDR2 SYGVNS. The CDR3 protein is CASNPGISRNGYTF. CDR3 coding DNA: TGTGCCAGCAACCCAGGGATTTCGAGGAATGGCTACACCTTC.

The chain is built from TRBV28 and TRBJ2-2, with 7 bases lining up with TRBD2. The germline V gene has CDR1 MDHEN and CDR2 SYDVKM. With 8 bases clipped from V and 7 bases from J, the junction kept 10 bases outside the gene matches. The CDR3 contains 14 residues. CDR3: CASSFKRDGGELFF. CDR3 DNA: TGTGCCAGCTCCTTTAAGCGGGACGGCGGGGAGCTGTTTTTT.

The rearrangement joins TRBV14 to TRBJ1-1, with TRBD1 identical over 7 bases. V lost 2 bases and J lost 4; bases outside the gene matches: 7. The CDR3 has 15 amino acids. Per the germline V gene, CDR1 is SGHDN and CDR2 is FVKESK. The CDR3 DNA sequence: TGTGCCAGCAGCCAAACAGGGGCGCCGGGCACTGAAGCTTTCTTT. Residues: CASSQTGAPGTEAFF. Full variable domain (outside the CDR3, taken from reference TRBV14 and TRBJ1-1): EAGVTQFPSHSVIEKGQTVTLRCDPISGHDNLYWYRRVMGKEIKFLLHFVKESKQDESGMPNNRFLAERTGGTYSTLKVQPAELEDSGVYFCASSQTGAPGTEAFFGQGTRLTVV.

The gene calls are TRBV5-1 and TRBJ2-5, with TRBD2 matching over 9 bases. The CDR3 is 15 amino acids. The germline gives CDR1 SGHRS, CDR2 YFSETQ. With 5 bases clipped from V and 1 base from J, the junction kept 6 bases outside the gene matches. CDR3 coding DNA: TGCGCCAGCAGTTACAGCGGGAGGAGCCAAGAGACCCAGTACTTC. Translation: CASSYSGRSQETQYF. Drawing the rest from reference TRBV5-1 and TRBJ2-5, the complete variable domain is KAGVTQTPRYLIKTRGQQVTLSCSPISGHRSVSWYQQTPGQGLQFLFEYFSETQRNKGNFPGRFSGRQFSNSRSEMNVSTLELGDSALYLCASSYSGRSQETQYFGPGTRLLVL.

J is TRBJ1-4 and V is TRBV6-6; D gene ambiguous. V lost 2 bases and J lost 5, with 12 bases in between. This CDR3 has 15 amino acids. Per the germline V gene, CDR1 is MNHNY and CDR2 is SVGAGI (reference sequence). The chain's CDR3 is CASSYDVRRNEKLFF. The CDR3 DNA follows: TGTGCCAGCAGTTACGATGTCAGGAGGAATGAAAAACTGTTTTTT.

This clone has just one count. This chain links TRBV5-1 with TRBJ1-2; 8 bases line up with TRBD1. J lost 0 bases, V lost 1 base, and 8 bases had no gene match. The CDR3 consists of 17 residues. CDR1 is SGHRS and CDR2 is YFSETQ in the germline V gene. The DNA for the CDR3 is TGCGCCAGCAGCTTGCTGGACAGGGCGACTCCTAACTATGGCTACACCTTC. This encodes CASSLLDRATPNYGYTF. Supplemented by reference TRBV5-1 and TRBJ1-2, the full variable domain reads KAGVTQTPRYLIKTRGQQVTLSCSPISGHRSVSWYQQTPGQGLQFLFEYFSETQRNKGNFPGRFSGRQFSNSRSEMNVSTLELGDSALYLCASSLLDRATPNYGYTFGSGTRLTVV.